This T cell receptor (beta chain) originates from a study of post-analysis software for immune sequencing data. Study details: As for disease course, relapsing-remitting, secondary progressive and progressive-relapsing multiple sclerosis were all included. Study-level findings and limits: The study found significantly lower normalized Chao1 diversity in multiple sclerosis patients than in controls. There were several TRBV segments more frequent in patients than controls, and TRBV5-6, TRBV5-1 and TRBV20-1 were among them. Strong co-clustering by F measure linked samples that shared a preparation batch.

A single count supports this clonotype. What it recognizes is unknown. J lost 3 bases, V lost 5 bases, and 10 bases had no gene match. CDR3 size: 15 residues. Looked up from germline, CDR1 is SEHNR and CDR2 is FQNEAQ (reference sequence). The TCR beta cDNA libraries contained unique molecular identifiers. MiXCR, applied by TCRdb to the PCR reads, yields one record per CDR3 protein. The table has fewer than 900,000 distinct CDR3 sequences, roughly 46% seen once. This clonotype was obtained from a girl between 5 and 17 years old with multiple sclerosis. V gene TRBV7-9 combines with J gene TRBJ2-7; 7 positions agree with TRBD1. The sequencing input was blood. Here the CDR3 DNA reads TGTGCCAGCAGCCCCCGAGGGGACAGAGTCTACGAGCAGTACTTC. Translating gives CASSPRGDRVYEQYF.